The clone carrying this TCR beta chain turned up a few times. This sample is part of a study of cytomegalovirus exposure and HLA in healthy donors. Study summary: In an early release, HLA-typed donors contributed approximately 82 million unique TCR sequences.

Trimming removed 0 bases from V and 2 bases from J, with 14 bases in between. Germline V gives CDR1 SEHNR, CDR2 FQNEAQ (reference sequence). This CDR3 contains 16 residues. Primers: 60 Vbeta forward and 13 Jbeta reverse. Sequencing was performed with immunoSEQ multiplex PCR; in TCRdb, only in-frame clones are kept and a portion is missing. The table has about 170,000 clones, approximately 84% seen once. This sequence was found in a girl between 10 and 17 years old in good health and CMV-seropositive. The chain uses TRBV7-9 and TRBJ2-7, with a weak D call TRBD2 (5 bases). The sample consisted of PBMCs. The CDR3 here is CASSLANRGPPYEQYF. DNA for the CDR3: TGTGCCAGCAGCTTAGCGAACCGGGGTCCACCCTACGAGCAGTACTTC. The full variable domain, rest sourced from reference TRBV7-9 and TRBJ2-7, is DTGVSQNPRHKITKRGQNVTFRCDPISEHNRLYWYRQTLGQGPEFLTYFQNEAQLEKSRLLSDRFSAERPKGSFSTLEIQRTEQGDSAMYLCASSLANRGPPYEQYFGPGTRLTVT.